This passage covers 29 T cell receptor beta chains from one sample sequenced in a study of blood T cells in healthy people across ages. Primed by a sample-barcoded 5' primer and a J-beta primer mix, a second PCR proceeded for 7 to 11 cycles. TCRdb analysed the 5' RACE reads with MiXCR anew, one entry per CDR3 protein. The table records more than 800,000 distinct CDR3 sequences, over 35% of them present only once. What was sequenced was blood. The source of these receptors is a woman aged 60-75 years in good health.

This clonotype was seen many times. The gene calls are TRBV27 and TRBJ2-5; D is perhaps TRBD2 (6 bases). Germline CDR1 and CDR2: MNHEY and SMNVEV (reference sequence). Trimming removed 5 bases at V and 5 bases at J, with 9 bases between. The CDR3 spans 12 residues. Here the CDR3 reads CASSGGGETQYF. CDR3 nucleotide sequence: TGTGCCAGCAGTGGTGGGGGGGAGACCCAGTACTTC.

The rearrangement joins TRBV11-2 to TRBJ2-5, with 7 positions matching TRBD2. This CDR3 is built from 17 residues. The junction had 12 bases not matched to a gene; V was cut back by 0 bases and J by 5 bases. Per germline, CDR1 SGHAT and CDR2 FQNNGV. The CDR3 protein is CASSLDSLAAGQETQYF. CDR3 sequence (DNA): TGTGCCAGCAGCTTAGATTCTCTAGCGGCCGGGCAGGAGACCCAGTACTTC.

With respect to this clonotype: An end of the junction does not agree with germline; a read error may underlie this. This chain joins TRBV5-1 and TRBJ2-1; D may correspond to TRBD1 or TRBD2 (5 bases each). Per the germline V gene, CDR1 is SGHRS and CDR2 is YFSETQ. The CDR3 has 18 amino acids. DNA for the CDR3: TGCGCCAGCAGCTTGGCCCTCACCGGGACGGCCGTTGGGAATGAGCAGTTATTC. Translated: CASSLALTGTAVGNEQLF.

The chain uses TRBV29-1 and TRBJ2-2; unclear D gene. Germline-derived CDR1 and CDR2 are SQVTM and ANQGSEA. There are 16 residues in the CDR3. The V end was cut by 3 bases, the J end by 0 bases, with 14 bases between. The CDR3 loop reads CSVDAEGWPNTGELFF. The CDR3 bases are TGCAGCGTTGATGCGGAAGGGTGGCCGAACACCGGGGAGCTGTTTTTT.

The J gene is TRBJ1-2, the V gene TRBV7-9; D ambiguous. This CDR3 region has 15 residues. Deletions cut 2 bases from V and 4 bases from J, with 14 bases between. The germline V gene encodes CDR1 SEHNR and CDR2 FQNEAQ (reference sequence). The CDR3, as DNA: TGTGCCAGCAGCTTAAAGGGCAACGAGGGCTATGGCTACACCTTC. Encoded protein: CASSLKGNEGYGYTF. Full variable domain (remainder filled in from reference TRBV7-9 and TRBJ1-2): DTGVSQNPRHKITKRGQNVTFRCDPISEHNRLYWYRQTLGQGPEFLTYFQNEAQLEKSRLLSDRFSAERPKGSFSTLEIQRTEQGDSAMYLCASSLKGNEGYGYTFGSGTRLTVV.

This sequence joins TRBV4-2 and TRBJ2-5; 8 bases agree with TRBD2. Per the germline V gene, CDR1 is LGHNA and CDR2 is YNFKEQ. V lost 1 base, J lost 2 bases, and 3 bases stayed unmatched. There are 15 residues in the CDR3. CDR3 nucleotide sequence: TGTGCCAGCAGCCAAGCGGAGCGGGGGCAAGAGACCCAGTACTTC. It yields the protein CASSQAERGQETQYF.

This clonotype was detected only a few times. The CDR3 coding sequence is TGCGCCAGCAGCTTGGGACTACTACAGGGCGATGAGCAGTTCTTC. As protein: CASSLGLLQGDEQFF. V is TRBV5-1 and J is TRBJ2-1, with D possibly TRBD1 on 6 matching bases. Germline CDR1 is SGHRS and CDR2 is YFSETQ. CDR3 size: 15 residues. Trimming left V 0 bases short and J 8 bases short, with 15 bases between.

V usage is TRBV7-9 and J usage is TRBJ1-5; 7 bases line up with TRBD1. V was clipped by 4 bases and J by 2 bases; unmatched bases: 8. Germline V CDR1 and CDR2: SEHNR, FQNEAQ (reference sequence). The CDR3 spans 16 residues. The CDR3: CASSSPGGMGNQPQHF. The CDR3 DNA sequence: TGTGCCAGCAGCTCACCAGGGGGAATGGGCAATCAGCCCCAGCATTTT.

This clonotype was picked up a small number of times. CDR3 amino acids: CATIENSGLAEKNIQYF. The CDR3 nucleotides are TGTGCCACCATAGAAAATAGCGGACTAGCGGAGAAAAACATTCAGTACTTC. The chain joins TRBV6-1 to TRBJ2-4, with 10 bases fitting TRBD2. Germline loops: CDR1 MNHNS, CDR2 SASEGT. Losses at the gene ends were 10 bases for V and 4 bases for J; bases not matched to a gene: 16. The CDR3 loop spans 17 amino acids.

The CDR3 here is CASSETITGGGGGYTF. DNA of the CDR3: TGTGCCAGCAGTGAAACGATCACAGGGGGCGGAGGTGGCTACACCTTC. The rearrangement links TRBV6-1 to TRBJ1-2; 9 bases map to TRBD1. The V gene end was trimmed by 2 bases and the J gene end by 7 bases; junction bases not matched to a gene: 11. CDR3 length equals 16 residues. Germline V gene lookup returns CDR1 MNHNS and CDR2 SASEGT.

The rearrangement links TRBV20-1 to TRBJ2-7; a possible D gene is TRBD2 (6 bases). This CDR3 has 15 residues. Trimming cost V 6 bases and J 4 bases, with 22 bases left between them. Germline values: CDR1 DFQATT, CDR2 SNEGSKA (reference sequence). CDR3 sequence (DNA): TGCAGTGCAACAGAGCCAAAGCGGGCCCAATACGAGCAGTACTTC. Its translation is CSATEPKRAQYEQYF.

This clonotype has only a few counts. V gene TRBV27 combines with J gene TRBJ1-5; D uncertain. From germline, CDR1 is MNHEY and CDR2 SMNVEV (reference sequence). The CDR3 totals 13 residues. V shed 2 bases and J shed 3 bases, with 5 bases lying between them. The DNA of the CDR3 is TGTGCCAGCAGTTTACGTATCAATCAGCCCCAGCATTTT. Its translation is CASSLRINQPQHF.

CDR3 residues: CASSGTGVVGTEAFF. The CDR3 DNA reads TGTGCCAGCAGTGGTACAGGGGTGGTCGGTACTGAAGCTTTCTTT. The V and J genes are TRBV25-1 and TRBJ1-1; the match to TRBD1 covers 7 bases. The CDR3 is made up of 15 amino acids. V dropped 4 bases and J dropped 5; count of bases not matched to a gene: 10. Germline loops: CDR1 MGHDK, CDR2 SYGVNS.

This clonotype was picked up a small number of times. The chain uses TRBV11-2 and TRBJ2-1, with 9 bases fitting TRBD2. Judging by the DNA end, TRBJ2-7 fits better; the J call may be wrong. This CDR3 comprises 20 residues. Germline-derived CDR1 and CDR2 are SGHAT and FQNNGV. CDR3 DNA: TGTGCCAGCAGCTTACGTGGGAGTCTAGCGGGGAGAGGGGGCTACAATGAGCAGTACTTC. Translation gives CASSLRGSLAGRGGYNEQYF.

The chain has TRBV12-3 or TRBV12-4 and TRBJ2-5; tentative D call: TRBD2 (5 bases). Between the trimmed V and J ends, which lost 4 bases and 4 bases, there was a span of 10 bases. The CDR3 spans 13 residues. The CDR3 DNA reads TGTGCCAGCAGTTCGACGCGGGCAGAGACCCAGTACTTC. Protein product: CASSSTRAETQYF.

Of note for this clonotype: A read error is possible here, since a much larger clone lies one base away. The chain joins TRBV10-3 to TRBJ2-5; 11 bases are shared with TRBD1. V trimming: 10 bases; J trimming: 2 bases; junction bases outside the gene matches: 9. The CDR3 covers 15 residues. Germline values: CDR1 ENHRY, CDR2 SYGVKD. The CDR3 spells CATRSRDRGQETQYF. CDR3 DNA sequence: TGTGCCACCAGGAGCCGGGACAGGGGGCAAGAGACCCAGTACTTC.

This chain uses TRBV9 with TRBJ2-3; 10 bases line up with TRBD2. The germline V gene has CDR1 SGDLS and CDR2 YYNGEE. J lost 2 bases, V lost 3 bases, and 6 bases had no gene match. This CDR3 has 16 residues. CDR3 bases: TGTGCCAGCAGCGGTGGACTAGCGGAGACCACAGATACGCAGTATTTT. It encodes CASSGGLAETTDTQYF. The variable domain in full, completed from reference TRBV9 and TRBJ2-3, reads DSGVTQTPKHLITATGQRVTLRCSPRSGDLSVYWYQQSLDQGLQFLIQYYNGEERAKGNILERFSAQQFPDLHSELNLSSLELGDSALYFCASSGGLAETTDTQYFGPGTRLTVL.

This clonotype was detected only a few times. J is TRBJ2-1 and V is TRBV29-1; TRBD1 or TRBD2 may be the D gene (6 bases each). The germline CDR1 and CDR2 sequences are SQVTM and ANQGSEA. This CDR3 has 15 residues. Between the trimmed V and J ends, which lost 3 bases and 7 bases, there was a span of 19 bases. The chain's CDR3 is CSVDPVLQGRNEQFF. The CDR3 DNA is TGCAGCGTTGATCCAGTCCTCCAGGGGAGGAATGAGCAGTTCTTC.

The V and J genes are TRBV7-9 and TRBJ2-1; possibly TRBD2 for D (5 bases). V gave up 5 bases and J gave up 10 bases, with 9 bases separating them. In germline, CDR1 is SEHNR, CDR2 FQNEAQ (reference sequence). The CDR3 spans 11 residues. This CDR3 reads CASSTGIEQFF. The DNA for the CDR3 is TGTGCCAGCAGCACCGGGATAGAGCAGTTCTTC.

Many counts were recorded for this clonotype. The chain joins TRBV28 to TRBJ2-7, with D tentatively TRBD2 (7 bases). Germline CDR1 reads MDHEN; CDR2 reads SYDVKM. V gave up 2 bases and J gave up 7 bases, with 12 bases separating them. CDR3 length: 13 residues. This CDR3 is CASSLSRGGEQYF. CDR3 nucleotide sequence: TGTGCCAGCAGTTTAAGCAGGGGAGGGGAGCAGTACTTC.

In its sample, this clonotype was seen a few times. This chain uses TRBV6-5 with TRBJ2-7; perhaps TRBD1 as D (6 bases). V dropped 5 bases and J dropped 1 base, with 15 bases sitting between them. This CDR3 is built from 15 residues. The V gene's germline CDR1 is MNHEY and CDR2 SVGAGI. The CDR3 DNA sequence: TGTGCCAGCAGTCCCGAAGGACAGTGGTCCTACGAGCAGTACTTC. Translating gives CASSPEGQWSYEQYF.

This sequence joins TRBV29-1 and TRBJ2-1, with D perhaps matching TRBD1 (6 bases). Germline-derived CDR1 and CDR2 are SQVTM and ANQGSEA. This CDR3 is 12 amino acids long. Trimming took off 4 bases at V and 5 bases at J, with 9 bases between the two ends. The CDR3 nucleotides are TGCAGCGTTGTTAAGGGGGACAATGAGCAGTTCTTC. Translated: CSVVKGDNEQFF.

Many counts were recorded for this clonotype. J is TRBJ2-4 and V is TRBV5-6, with 13 bases aligning to TRBD2. The CDR3 is made up of 16 amino acids. Germline assignment: CDR1 SGHDT and CDR2 YYEEEE. J lost 8 bases, V lost 4 bases, and 9 bases had no gene match. The CDR3 reads CASSRITSGRADIQYF. The CDR3, as DNA: TGTGCCAGCAGCCGGATTACTAGCGGGAGGGCGGACATTCAGTACTTC. Complete variable domain (other parts from reference TRBV5-6 and TRBJ2-4): DAGVTQSPTHLIKTRGQQVTLRCSPKSGHDTVSWYQQALGQGPQFIFQYYEEEERQRGNFPDRFSGHQFPNYSSELNVNALLLGDSALYLCASSRITSGRADIQYFGAGTRLSVL.

This rearrangement joins TRBV7-9 to TRBJ2-1; D call uncertain. V lost 5 bases and J lost 1, with 12 bases in between. CDR3 length equals 15 residues. The germline V gene encodes CDR1 SEHNR and CDR2 FQNEAQ (reference sequence). The CDR3 loop reads CASSPYPRSYNEQFF. CDR3 DNA sequence: TGTGCCAGCAGCCCTTATCCGAGGTCCTACAATGAGCAGTTCTTC.

This clonotype occurred once. V is TRBV6-6 and J is TRBJ2-7, with 7 positions matching TRBD2. This CDR3 has 14 amino acids. V lost 7 bases, J lost 1 base, and 7 bases stayed unmatched. Germline CDR1 MNHNY, CDR2 SVGAGI (reference sequence). CDR3 sequence reads: CASTSLASSYEQYF. CDR3 coding DNA: TGTGCCAGCACCTCACTAGCGTCATCCTACGAGCAGTACTTC.

This clonotype turned up a few times. The CDR3 DNA sequence: TGTGCCAGCATGCCCGGGAGAAGCGGGAGTCAGACCCAGTACTTC. Translating it yields CASMPGRSGSQTQYF. The chain couples TRBV6-5 to TRBJ2-7, with 8 bases lining up with TRBD2. The J call may be incorrect, as the DNA end agrees better with TRBJ2-5. The CDR3 has 15 residues. Germline values: CDR1 MNHEY, CDR2 SVGAGI.

The chain links TRBV13 to TRBJ2-7; TRBD2 matches 8 bases. This CDR3 spans 15 amino acids. Germline lookup yields CDR1 PRHDT and CDR2 FYEKMQ (reference sequence). With V trimmed by 2 bases and J by 2 bases, 5 bases remained unmatched. The CDR3 DNA is TGTGCCAGCAGCTTACGGGGGGGCAACGCCTACGAGCAGTACTTC. Translating gives CASSLRGGNAYEQYF.

The chain links TRBV14 to TRBJ2-3, with TRBD2 matching 16 bases. Germline lookup yields CDR1 SGHDN and CDR2 FVKESK. This CDR3 spans 19 amino acids. With 1 base clipped from V and 1 base from J, the junction kept 5 bases outside the gene matches. CDR3 region: CASSQGGLAGGPRTDTQYF. The CDR3 DNA follows: TGTGCCAGCAGCCAAGGGGGACTAGCGGGAGGGCCGCGCACAGATACGCAGTATTTT.

This clonotype was seen a handful of times. V gene TRBV9 combines with J gene TRBJ2-1; D is unclear. The CDR3 length is 14 residues. V was shortened by 6 bases and J by 0 bases, with 10 bases between the two germline ends. Germline V gene data show CDR1 as SGDLS and CDR2 as YYNGEE. The CDR3 loop reads CASNSGSSYNEQFF. For the CDR3, the DNA is TGTGCCAGCAATTCCGGAAGCTCCTACAATGAGCAGTTCTTC.